These 29 T cell receptor beta chains came from one sample sequenced in a study of Siglec-9 on CD8 T cells in melanoma (dated by TCRdb to the late 2010s). The library was prepared using the immunoSEQ multiplex PCR assay. TCRdb re-hosts the immuneACCESS table, in-frame sequences only. Its copies lack some clones; in the studies checked, an unresolved V gene accounts for under half of them, and the cause for the rest is not known. Across this sample there are approximately 39,000 clones, with about 80% seen only once. Roughly 1.8% of the sample is taken by the ten largest. The sequenced sample consisted of Siglec-9- CD8+ T cells sorted from blood. The cell subset or site label, read with the paper, signifies: CD8 T cells lacking Siglec-9. All receptors derive from a human donor in good health.

The chain couples TRBV7-9 to TRBJ2-1; D assignment may be TRBD1 or TRBD2 (5 bases each). CDR3 length: 14 residues. V gave up 0 bases and J gave up 5 bases, with 8 bases separating them. In germline, CDR1 is SEHNR, CDR2 FQNEAQ (reference sequence). The CDR3 loop is CASSLAGPNNEQFF. The CDR3 nucleotides are TGTGCCAGCAGCTTAGCGGGACCCAACAATGAGCAGTTCTTC.

The genes are TRBV6-5 and TRBJ1-4; D uncertain. CDR1 and CDR2 from the germline V gene are MNHEY and SVGAGI. The CDR3 has 15 residues. V lost 2 bases to trimming and J lost 5 bases, with 12 bases between them. The CDR3 region has the DNA TGTGCCAGCAGTTACATGGGGAAATTAAATGAAAAACTGTTTTTT. Protein: CASSYMGKLNEKLFF.

The chain recombines TRBV19 with TRBJ2-7, with 10 bases identical to TRBD2. Germline V gene sequence: CDR1 LNHDA, CDR2 SQIVND (reference sequence). The CDR3 has 15 amino acids. The trim removed 2 bases at V and 3 bases at J, leaving 4 bases unmatched. CDR3: CASSITSGILYEQYF. Here the CDR3 DNA reads TGTGCCAGTAGTATAACTAGCGGGATACTCTACGAGCAGTACTTC.

The rearrangement joins TRBV2 to TRBJ2-5, with 9 bases fitting TRBD2. Germline loops: CDR1 SNHLY, CDR2 FYNNEI. V lost 4 bases and J lost 7; bases outside the gene matches: 7. The CDR3 is made up of 14 amino acids. Here the CDR3 DNA reads TGTGCCAGCAGTGGGAGCGGGGGGACGGGGACCCAGTACTTC. Amino acid sequence: CASSGSGGTGTQYF.

This rearrangement joins TRBV7-3 to TRBJ2-1; D possibly matches TRBD1 or TRBD2 (5 bases each). The CDR3 contains 13 residues. Germline assignment: CDR1 SGHTA and CDR2 FQGTGA. V lost 6 bases and J 8 bases, leaving 14 bases between the germline ends. CDR3 amino acids: CASSPGPQDEQFF. The CDR3 DNA reads TGTGCCAGCAGTCCGGGACCCCAGGATGAGCAGTTCTTC.

This chain joins TRBV27 and TRBJ2-7; no clear D gene. CDR3 length: 12 residues. Trimming stripped 6 bases from V and 3 bases from J, with 9 bases between. CDR1 and CDR2 from the germline V gene are MNHEY and SMNVEV (reference sequence). The CDR3 loop reads CASRGPLYEQYF. In DNA, the CDR3 is TGTGCCAGCAGGGGTCCCCTCTACGAGCAGTACTTC.

This sequence joins TRBV11-3 and TRBJ1-2; no firm D call. Germline V gene lookup returns CDR1 SGHNT and CDR2 YENEEA. The germline V and J ends were trimmed by 1 base and 0 bases, with 12 bases remaining between them. This CDR3 has 16 amino acids. CDR3 sequence (DNA): TGTGCCAGCAGCTTAGGGGCAGCTTCGTCTAACTATGGCTACACCTTC. As protein: CASSLGAASSNYGYTF.

The chain employs TRBV28 and TRBJ2-2, with 9 nucleotides matching TRBD1. Germline V CDR1 and CDR2: MDHEN, SYDVKM. CDR3 size: 14 residues. V lost 6 bases and J lost 6; bases outside the gene matches: 5. The CDR3 DNA reads TGTGCCAGCAGGGGACAGGGCCGGGCCGGGGAGCTGTTTTTT. Its protein is CASRGQGRAGELFF.

The chain uses TRBV9 and TRBJ1-6, with D maybe TRBD1 (5 bases). V was clipped by 0 bases and J by 6 bases, with 10 bases between them. The germline CDR1 and CDR2 sequences are SGDLS and YYNGEE. This CDR3 comprises 15 residues. CDR3 sequence (DNA): TGTGCCAGCAGCGTAGGGGGCGCGGGTAATTCACCCCTCCACTTT. Translation: CASSVGGAGNSPLHF. Full variable domain (missing parts from reference TRBV9 and TRBJ1-6): DSGVTQTPKHLITATGQRVTLRCSPRSGDLSVYWYQQSLDQGLQFLIQYYNGEERAKGNILERFSAQQFPDLHSELNLSSLELGDSALYFCASSVGGAGNSPLHFGNGTRLTVT.

The V call is TRBV9, the J call TRBJ2-7, with 9 bases that match TRBD2. Losses at the gene ends were 0 bases for V and 2 bases for J; bases not matched to a gene: 3. Germline V lookup: CDR1 SGDLS, CDR2 YYNGEE. CDR3 length: 15 residues. CDR3 in DNA: TGTGCCAGCAGCGTAGGAGCGGGAGGTCCCTACGAGCAGTACTTC. Its protein product is CASSVGAGGPYEQYF.

The CDR3 is CASSFQGNEQFF. In DNA, the CDR3 is TGTGCCAGCAGCTTTCAGGGAAATGAGCAGTTCTTC. The V gene is TRBV11-3, the J gene TRBJ2-1, with D possibly being TRBD1 (5 bases). Trimming left V 3 bases short and J 7 bases short, with 7 bases between. The CDR3 is 12 amino acids. The germline gives CDR1 SGHNT, CDR2 YENEEA.

The V and J genes are TRBV7-3 and TRBJ2-3, with 8 nucleotides matching TRBD2. The CDR3 length is 14 residues. V was clipped by 6 bases and J by 2 bases; unmatched bases: 4. Germline V gives CDR1 SGHTA, CDR2 FQGTGA. The CDR3 nucleotides read TGTGCCAGCAGTTCCGGACTAGCCACAGATACGCAGTATTTT. Its translation: CASSSGLATDTQYF.

The chain couples TRBV5-3 to TRBJ1-5, with D tentatively TRBD1 (5 bases). TRBV5-3 is an ORF, with its function uncertain. This CDR3 region has 16 residues. The germline V and J ends were trimmed by 0 bases and 1 base, with 11 bases remaining between them. The chain's CDR3 is CARSLVRGVSNQPQHF. Here the CDR3 DNA reads TGTGCCAGAAGCTTGGTAAGAGGGGTGAGCAATCAGCCCCAGCATTTT.

V gene TRBV27 combines with J gene TRBJ2-7; 9 bases are shared with TRBD2. This CDR3 has 15 residues. Germline V CDR1 and CDR2: MNHEY, SMNVEV (reference sequence). Trimming removed 6 bases from V and 0 bases from J; junction bases left unmatched: 6. CDR3 in DNA: TGTGCCAGCAGCCATGTAGCGGGAGACTCCTACGAGCAGTACTTC. Its protein product is CASSHVAGDSYEQYF.

The CDR3 spells CASSSGTGWVNTEAFF. The DNA for the CDR3 is TGTGCCAGCAGCTCCGGGACAGGGTGGGTGAACACTGAAGCTTTCTTT. The V and J genes are TRBV28 and TRBJ1-1; the match to TRBD1 covers 9 bases. The CDR3 runs to 16 residues. Germline CDR1 is MDHEN and CDR2 is SYDVKM. J gave up 0 bases and V 6 bases, and 8 bases lay outside the gene matches.

Only a few counts were recorded for this clone. V usage is TRBV5-1 and J usage is TRBJ1-1; perhaps TRBD1 as D (6 bases). The CDR3 covers 14 residues. With 1 base removed from V and 3 bases from J, the gap between germline ends came to 10 bases. Germline-derived CDR1 and CDR2 are SGHRS and YFSETQ. CDR3 nucleotides: TGCGCCAGCAGCTTGCTAGCAGGGGACACTGAAGCTTTCTTT. Its translation is CASSLLAGDTEAFF. The variable domain in full, with the rest retrieved from reference TRBV5-1 and TRBJ1-1, is KAGVTQTPRYLIKTRGQQVTLSCSPISGHRSVSWYQQTPGQGLQFLFEYFSETQRNKGNFPGRFSGRQFSNSRSEMNVSTLELGDSALYLCASSLLAGDTEAFFGQGTRLTVV.

Here the CDR3 reads CASSEPGFLGGTDTQYF. CDR3 nucleotides: TGTGCCAGCAGTGAACCGGGGTTCCTAGGGGGCACAGATACGCAGTATTTT. The J gene is TRBJ2-3, the V gene TRBV6-1, with D possibly being TRBD1 or TRBD2 (5 bases each). The V gene's germline CDR1 is MNHNS and CDR2 SASEGT. The V and J ends lost 2 bases and 1 base respectively, with 16 bases between them. CDR3 length: 17 amino acids.

The chain combines TRBV6-6 with TRBJ2-7; 7 nucleotides align to TRBD1. The CDR3 consists of 12 residues. V lost 5 bases, J lost 3 bases, and 1 base stayed unmatched. Germline values: CDR1 MNHNY, CDR2 SVGAGI (reference sequence). The CDR3 protein is CASSQGDYEQYF. DNA of the CDR3: TGTGCCAGCAGTCAGGGGGACTACGAGCAGTACTTC.

The chain is built from TRBV13 and TRBJ1-2; 7 positions match TRBD1. The CDR3 contains 19 residues. The trim removed 4 bases at V and 3 bases at J, leaving 20 bases unmatched. The germline V gene has CDR1 PRHDT and CDR2 FYEKMQ (reference sequence). CDR3 residues: CASSSSPPGVDRLYYGYTF. DNA for the CDR3: TGTGCCAGCAGCTCTTCTCCTCCGGGAGTGGACAGGCTTTACTATGGCTACACCTTC.

The J gene is TRBJ1-4, the V gene TRBV7-9, with TRBD1 matching over 10 bases. This CDR3 has 17 amino acids. Germline V gene data show CDR1 as SEHNR and CDR2 as FQNEAQ (reference sequence). V shed 5 bases and J 5 bases; nucleotides not matched to a gene: 11. The CDR3 sequence is CASSPLGTGAGNEKLFF. In DNA form, the CDR3 reads TGTGCCAGCAGCCCTCTTGGGACAGGGGCTGGAAATGAAAAACTGTTTTTT.

The chain has TRBV6-5 and TRBJ2-1, with a possible D match to TRBD2 (5 bases). Germline V lookup: CDR1 MNHEY, CDR2 SVGAGI. The V end was cut by 8 bases, the J end by 2 bases, with 13 bases between. CDR3 length: 14 residues. The CDR3 reads CASGGRGPYNEQFF. In DNA form, the CDR3 reads TGTGCCAGCGGTGGGAGAGGCCCCTACAATGAGCAGTTCTTC.

V gene TRBV28 combines with J gene TRBJ2-1, with D tentatively TRBD2 (6 bases). This CDR3 spans 16 amino acids. The germline V gene has CDR1 MDHEN and CDR2 SYDVKM. The V and J ends lost 3 bases and 0 bases respectively, with 12 bases between them. The chain's CDR3 is CASSLSGGNSYNEQFF. CDR3 coding DNA: TGTGCCAGCAGTTTGAGCGGAGGGAACTCCTACAATGAGCAGTTCTTC.

The chain carries TRBV27 and TRBJ1-1, with D maybe TRBD1 (5 bases). Germline V gene lookup returns CDR1 MNHEY and CDR2 SMNVEV (reference sequence). V was clipped by 6 bases and J by 11 bases, with 16 bases between them. There are 12 residues in the CDR3. In nucleotides, the CDR3 is TGTGCCAGCAGCCGCCGGCAGGGTAAGGCTTTCTTT. Its translation is CASSRRQGKAFF.

Only a few counts were recorded for this clone. This chain uses TRBV30 with TRBJ2-3; TRBD2 agrees at 8 bases. The germline CDR1 and CDR2 sequences are GTSNPN and SVGIG (reference sequence). J was trimmed by 2 bases and V by 1 base; bases with no gene match: 5. This CDR3 has 15 residues. In DNA form, the CDR3 reads TGTGCCTGGAGTGCGGGGGGGCCCTACACAGATACGCAGTATTTT. Protein product: CAWSAGGPYTDTQYF. The complete variable domain, with remaining parts taken from reference TRBV30 and TRBJ2-3, reads SQTIHQWPATLVQPVGSPLSLECTVEGTSNPNLYWYRQAAGRGLQLLFYSVGIGQISSEVPQNLSASRPQDRQFILSSKKLLLSDSGFYLCAWSAGGPYTDTQYFGPGTRLTVL.

The chain carries TRBV2 and TRBJ2-7; a weak D match, TRBD2 (5 bases). Germline CDR1 reads SNHLY; CDR2 reads FYNNEI. The V and J ends lost 3 bases and 7 bases respectively, with 16 bases between them. This CDR3 comprises 14 residues. This CDR3 is CASSDWGSPGEQYF. In DNA form, the CDR3 reads TGTGCCAGCAGTGATTGGGGATCTCCGGGAGAGCAGTACTTC.

The rearrangement links TRBV28 to TRBJ2-1; 7 bases match TRBD1. The V gene's germline CDR1 is MDHEN and CDR2 SYDVKM. The V gene end was trimmed by 5 bases and the J gene end by 7 bases; junction bases not matched to a gene: 8. The CDR3 runs to 14 residues. Written as DNA, the CDR3 is TGTGCCAGCAGTCTTCTGACAGGGATGAATGAGCAGTTCTTC. It yields the protein CASSLLTGMNEQFF.

The chain couples TRBV4-1 to TRBJ1-1; TRBD1 matches at 9 bases. CDR3 length: 14 residues. The V gene's germline CDR1 is MGHRA and CDR2 YSYEKL. Losses at the gene ends were 4 bases for V and 5 bases for J; bases not matched to a gene: 5. CDR3 protein: CASSRDRVGTEAFF. CDR3 nucleotide sequence: TGCGCCAGCAGCCGGGACAGGGTAGGGACTGAAGCTTTCTTT.

This chain uses TRBV21-1 with TRBJ2-5; TRBD2 reflects the table's D call only, with no check against the DNA. TRBV21-1 is reported as a pseudogene. The CDR3 totals 16 residues. The CDR3 region is CASSKAPGPRQETQYF. For the CDR3, the DNA is TGTGCCAGCAGCAAAGCCCCGGGTCCCCGCCAAGAGACCCAGTACTTC.

V gene TRBV11-2 combines with J gene TRBJ2-3; TRBD2 might be the D (6 bases). The CDR3 contains 16 residues. The V end was cut by 0 bases, the J end by 4 bases, with 14 bases between. The germline CDR1 and CDR2 sequences are SGHAT and FQNNGV. CDR3 loop: CASSLDLTLAPDTQYF. In DNA, the CDR3 is TGTGCCAGCAGCTTAGATTTAACACTAGCCCCAGATACGCAGTATTTT.